This T cell receptor (beta chain) was obtained from a study of T cell responses to AZD1222 COVID-19 vaccine. General observations from the study: Sampling captured repertoires only after the peak T cell response.

The CDR3 is 13 amino acids. Germline lookup yields CDR1 SGHDN and CDR2 FVKESK. Trimming removed 5 bases from V and 2 bases from J, with 10 bases in between. Generated by immunoSEQ multiplex PCR, the TCRdb table keeps only in-frame clones and is missing some. Counted here are approximately 43,000 clones, approximately 90% occurring once; the ten biggest clones make up approximately 25%. On this clone itself: Its antigen is unidentified.

The receptor was isolated from an adult who received the AZD1222 COVID-19 vaccine. The sequenced sample was peripheral blood, obtained 28 days after the second AZD1222 dose. The rearrangement links TRBV14 to TRBJ2-7, with D possibly TRBD1 on 5 matching bases. CDR3 DNA sequence: TGTGCCAGCAGCTGGGCAGGGCCCTACGAGCAGTACTTC. Protein: CASSWAGPYEQYF.